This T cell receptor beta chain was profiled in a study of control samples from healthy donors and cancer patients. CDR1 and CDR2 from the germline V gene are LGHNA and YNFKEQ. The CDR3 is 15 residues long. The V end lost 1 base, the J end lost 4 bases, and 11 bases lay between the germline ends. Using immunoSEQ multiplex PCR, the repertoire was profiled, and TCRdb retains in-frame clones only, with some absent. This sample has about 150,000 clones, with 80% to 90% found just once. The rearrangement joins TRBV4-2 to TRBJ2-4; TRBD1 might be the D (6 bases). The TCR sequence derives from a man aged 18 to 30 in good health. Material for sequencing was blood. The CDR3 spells CASSQAWTEKNIQYF. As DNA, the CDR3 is TGTGCCAGCAGCCAAGCCTGGACAGAGAAAAACATTCAGTACTTC.